This T cell receptor beta chain was identified in a study of T cell responses to AZD1222 COVID-19 vaccine. J gave up 4 bases and V 7 bases, and 15 bases lay outside the gene matches. Germline V CDR1 and CDR2: LGHNT, FRNRAP. This CDR3 contains 16 residues. The study pooled second doses at about 4 or about 12 weeks. Some clones are missing from TCRdb's copy, which holds only in-frame ones; the method was immunoSEQ multiplex PCR. The table records around 120,000 clones, roughly 92% of them present only once. Regarding the study as a whole: Researchers report vaccine-associated CD4 TCRs spanning spike, with dominance at 160-218 and 743-854. Unmutated variant regions are reportedly targeted by nearly half of spike-specific TCRs.

A single count supports this clone. The antigen is not known. The sequence was obtained from an adult who received the AZD1222 COVID-19 vaccine. V and J are TRBV12-5 and TRBJ2-7, with 8 bases identical to TRBD1. Here the sequenced sample was peripheral blood, taken 28 days after the second AZD1222 dose. CDR3 sequence reads: CASVPSGGLIGYEQYF. In DNA form, the CDR3 reads TGTGCTAGTGTCCCCTCAGGGGGCTTAATTGGATACGAGCAGTACTTC.